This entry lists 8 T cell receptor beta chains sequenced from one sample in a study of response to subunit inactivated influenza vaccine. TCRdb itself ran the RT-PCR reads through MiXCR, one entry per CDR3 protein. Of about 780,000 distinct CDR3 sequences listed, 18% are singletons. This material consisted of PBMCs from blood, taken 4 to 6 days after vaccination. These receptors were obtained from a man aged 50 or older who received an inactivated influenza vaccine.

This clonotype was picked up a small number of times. CDR3 DNA sequence: TGTGCCAGCAGCTTGGGACACGGGGTTCACAATGAGCAGTTCTTC. Amino acids: CASSLGHGVHNEQFF. V and J are TRBV5-6 and TRBJ2-1; maybe TRBD2 (5 bases). Germline loops: CDR1 SGHDT, CDR2 YYEEEE. The CDR3 contains 15 residues. V dropped 0 bases and J dropped 5 bases, with 12 bases sitting between them.

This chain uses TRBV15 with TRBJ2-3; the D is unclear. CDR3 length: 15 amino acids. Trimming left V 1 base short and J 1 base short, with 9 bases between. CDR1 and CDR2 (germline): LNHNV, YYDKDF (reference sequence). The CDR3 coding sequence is TGTGCCACCAGCAGAGGAACGACTCGCACAGATACGCAGTATTTT. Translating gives CATSRGTTRTDTQYF.

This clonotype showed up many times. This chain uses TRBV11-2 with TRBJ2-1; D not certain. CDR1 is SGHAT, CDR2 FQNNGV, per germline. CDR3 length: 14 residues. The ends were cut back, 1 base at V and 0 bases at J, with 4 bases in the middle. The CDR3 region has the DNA TGTGCCAGCAGCTTAGCCAGCTCCTACAATGAGCAGTTCTTC. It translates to CASSLASSYNEQFF.

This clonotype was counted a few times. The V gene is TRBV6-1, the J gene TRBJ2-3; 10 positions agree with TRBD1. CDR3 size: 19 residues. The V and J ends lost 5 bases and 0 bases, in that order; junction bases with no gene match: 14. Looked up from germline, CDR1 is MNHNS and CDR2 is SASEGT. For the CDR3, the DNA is TGTGCCAGCAGTCATACGATTGGACAGGGGGTGGCGAGCACAGATACGCAGTATTTT. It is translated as CASSHTIGQGVASTDTQYF.

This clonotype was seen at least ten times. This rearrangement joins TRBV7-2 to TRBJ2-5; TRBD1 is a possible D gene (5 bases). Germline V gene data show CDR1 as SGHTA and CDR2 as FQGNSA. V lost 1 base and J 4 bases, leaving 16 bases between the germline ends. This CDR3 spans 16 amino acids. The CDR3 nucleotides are TGTGCCAGCAGCTTAGTTGTCTGGGCGCAGGGAGAGACCCAGTACTTC. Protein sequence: CASSLVVWAQGETQYF.

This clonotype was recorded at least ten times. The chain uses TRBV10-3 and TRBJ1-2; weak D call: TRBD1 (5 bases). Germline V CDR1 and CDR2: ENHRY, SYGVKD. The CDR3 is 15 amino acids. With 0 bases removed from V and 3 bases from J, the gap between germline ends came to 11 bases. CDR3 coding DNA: TGTGCCATCAGTGAGTCCGGGACGGGGGACTATGGCTACACCTTC. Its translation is CAISESGTGDYGYTF.

The chain's CDR3 is CAISESAGYEQYF. Here the CDR3 DNA reads TGTGCCATCAGTGAGTCTGCCGGCTACGAGCAGTACTTC. The V call is TRBV10-3, the J call TRBJ2-7; D is undetermined. CDR3 length: 13 amino acids. CDR1 and CDR2 from the germline V gene are ENHRY and SYGVKD. The V and J ends lost 0 bases and 3 bases respectively, with 6 bases between them.

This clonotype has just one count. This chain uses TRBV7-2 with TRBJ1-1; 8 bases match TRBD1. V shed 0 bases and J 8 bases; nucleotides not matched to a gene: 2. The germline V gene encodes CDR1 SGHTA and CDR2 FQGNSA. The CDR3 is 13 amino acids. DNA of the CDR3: TGTGCCAGCAGCTTAGCTAGACAGGGGGAAGCTTTCTTT. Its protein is CASSLARQGEAFF.